The 10 T cell receptor beta chains in this list originate from one sample, sequenced in a study of blood T cell repertoires in COVID-19. Sequencing used immunoSEQ multiplex PCR; TCRdb keeps in-frame clones, though not all of them. The repertoire has fewer than 350,000 clones, about 90% of them found once; the top ten carry 2% to 2.5%. Sequencing used peripheral blood. The origin of the receptors is a woman in her thirties who had recovered from COVID-19.

J is TRBJ1-4 and V is TRBV4-2, with 9 bases matching TRBD1. In germline, CDR1 is LGHNA, CDR2 YNFKEQ. The CDR3 spans 18 residues. J was trimmed by 1 base and V by 1 base; bases with no gene match: 7. The CDR3 DNA reads as TGTGCCAGCAGCCAAGCGGACAGGGGAATAGGAACTAATGAAAAACTGTTTTTT. It specifies CASSQADRGIGTNEKLFF.

The chain uses TRBV5-1 and TRBJ1-1; maybe TRBD1 (6 bases). Between the trimmed V and J ends, which lost 4 bases and 1 base, there was a span of 14 bases. Germline loops: CDR1 SGHRS, CDR2 YFSETQ. This CDR3 is built from 15 residues. Here the CDR3 reads CASSVTARGNTEAFF. For the CDR3, the DNA is TGCGCCAGCAGCGTCACAGCCAGGGGGAACACTGAAGCTTTCTTT.

A single count supports this clone. This chain links TRBV5-1 with TRBJ1-1; 8 positions agree with TRBD1. This CDR3 contains 14 residues. V was pared by 4 bases and J by 11 bases, with 13 bases of the junction left unmatched. The V gene's germline CDR1 is SGHRS and CDR2 YFSETQ. In DNA form, the CDR3 reads TGCGCCAGCAGCGGAATTCAGGGGGCCTGGGGGGCTTTCTTT. Amino acid sequence: CASSGIQGAWGAFF.

The gene calls are TRBV3-1 (or the pseudogene TRBV3-2) and TRBJ1-1; 8 bases fit TRBD1. J gave up 0 bases and V 4 bases, and 4 bases lay outside the gene matches. Looked up from germline, CDR1 is LGHDT and CDR2 is YNNKEL (reference sequence). CDR3 length: 15 amino acids. CDR3: CASSPGQEMNTEAFF. The CDR3 DNA reads TGTGCCAGCAGCCCGGGACAGGAGATGAACACTGAAGCTTTCTTT.

The chain carries TRBV15 and TRBJ1-2, with unresolved D. CDR3 size: 16 residues. Germline-derived CDR1 and CDR2 are LNHNV and YYDKDF (reference sequence). V gave up 0 bases and J gave up 0 bases, with 11 bases separating them. CDR3 in DNA: TGTGCCACCAGCAGAGATCTCATAGCGACTAACTATGGCTACACCTTC. Amino acids: CATSRDLIATNYGYTF.

V is TRBV5-1 and J is TRBJ1-2, with 10 positions matching TRBD1. Trimming took 4 bases from V and 5 from J; bases not matched to a gene: 8. CDR3 length: 15 amino acids. Per the germline V gene, CDR1 is SGHRS and CDR2 is YFSETQ. The CDR3 region has the DNA TGCGCCAGCAGCCCGGACAGGGGGTTTAGGTATGGCTACACCTTC. It encodes CASSPDRGFRYGYTF.

The table lists this clone with a count of one. This sequence joins TRBV27 and TRBJ2-1, with D perhaps TRBD1 (6 bases). Germline loops: CDR1 MNHEY, CDR2 SMNVEV (reference sequence). Trimming took off 3 bases at V and 2 bases at J, with 11 bases between the two ends. This CDR3 is 15 amino acids long. CDR3 in DNA: TGTGCCAGCAGTTTGTGGGACAACACCTACAATGAGCAGTTCTTC. Encoded protein: CASSLWDNTYNEQFF.

CDR3: CASSLGLAEETQYF. For the CDR3, the DNA is TGTGCCAGCAGCTTAGGTCTAGCGGAAGAGACCCAGTACTTC. The V gene is TRBV7-2, the J gene TRBJ2-5, with 7 bases that match TRBD2. J lost 3 bases, V lost 1 base, and 2 bases had no gene match. The CDR3 has 14 amino acids. From germline, CDR1 is SGHTA and CDR2 FQGNSA.

The rearrangement uses TRBV4-1 and TRBJ2-7, with D maybe TRBD1 (6 bases). The CDR3 has 19 residues. Germline loops: CDR1 MGHRA, CDR2 YSYEKL. The germline V and J ends were trimmed by 4 bases and 3 bases, with 28 bases remaining between them. CDR3 region: CASSPRDLGHFQPHYEQYF. The CDR3 bases are TGCGCCAGCAGCCCCCGTGATCTGGGACATTTCCAACCTCACTACGAGCAGTACTTC.

This chain's CDR3 is CASRETGNTGELFF. The CDR3, as DNA: TGTGCCAGCAGAGAGACTGGGAACACCGGGGAGCTGTTTTTT. V usage is TRBV6-5 and J usage is TRBJ2-2; D remains unclear. Germline assignment: CDR1 MNHEY and CDR2 SVGAGI. With 6 bases removed from V and 1 base from J, the gap between germline ends came to 9 bases. The CDR3 totals 14 residues.